This T cell receptor beta chain was recovered during a study of blood T cells in healthy people across ages. Study results and limitations: CMV status of donors was unknown, possibly confounding expanded clonotype changes. Age advanced and TCR beta diversity per million T cells fell, roughly linearly.

Peripheral blood was drawn, about 9.1 milliliters per donor. Combining a sample-barcoded 5' primer with a J-beta primer mix, a second PCR ran for roughly 6 to 12 cycles. Every sample produced at least 2.5 million CDR3-containing paired-end reads. TCRdb reprocessed the 5' RACE reads with MiXCR, giving one entry per CDR3 protein. Among about 970,000 distinct CDR3 sequences listed, 45% to 60% were seen once. Trimming at V came to 0 bases and at J to 7 bases, leaving 13 bases not matched to a gene. The length of the CDR3 is 17 residues. In germline, CDR1 is DFQATT, CDR2 SNEGSKA (reference sequence). This clonotype was observed a single time. The antigen is undetermined.

This TCR was recovered from a woman aged 55-70 years in good health. The sequenced sample consisted of blood. The chain recombines TRBV20-1 with TRBJ2-1; 9 nucleotides agree with TRBD1. For the CDR3, the DNA is TGCAGTGCTAGAGATGCCGACAGGGGGAAGGACAGGAATGAGCAGTTCTTC. Protein product: CSARDADRGKDRNEQFF.